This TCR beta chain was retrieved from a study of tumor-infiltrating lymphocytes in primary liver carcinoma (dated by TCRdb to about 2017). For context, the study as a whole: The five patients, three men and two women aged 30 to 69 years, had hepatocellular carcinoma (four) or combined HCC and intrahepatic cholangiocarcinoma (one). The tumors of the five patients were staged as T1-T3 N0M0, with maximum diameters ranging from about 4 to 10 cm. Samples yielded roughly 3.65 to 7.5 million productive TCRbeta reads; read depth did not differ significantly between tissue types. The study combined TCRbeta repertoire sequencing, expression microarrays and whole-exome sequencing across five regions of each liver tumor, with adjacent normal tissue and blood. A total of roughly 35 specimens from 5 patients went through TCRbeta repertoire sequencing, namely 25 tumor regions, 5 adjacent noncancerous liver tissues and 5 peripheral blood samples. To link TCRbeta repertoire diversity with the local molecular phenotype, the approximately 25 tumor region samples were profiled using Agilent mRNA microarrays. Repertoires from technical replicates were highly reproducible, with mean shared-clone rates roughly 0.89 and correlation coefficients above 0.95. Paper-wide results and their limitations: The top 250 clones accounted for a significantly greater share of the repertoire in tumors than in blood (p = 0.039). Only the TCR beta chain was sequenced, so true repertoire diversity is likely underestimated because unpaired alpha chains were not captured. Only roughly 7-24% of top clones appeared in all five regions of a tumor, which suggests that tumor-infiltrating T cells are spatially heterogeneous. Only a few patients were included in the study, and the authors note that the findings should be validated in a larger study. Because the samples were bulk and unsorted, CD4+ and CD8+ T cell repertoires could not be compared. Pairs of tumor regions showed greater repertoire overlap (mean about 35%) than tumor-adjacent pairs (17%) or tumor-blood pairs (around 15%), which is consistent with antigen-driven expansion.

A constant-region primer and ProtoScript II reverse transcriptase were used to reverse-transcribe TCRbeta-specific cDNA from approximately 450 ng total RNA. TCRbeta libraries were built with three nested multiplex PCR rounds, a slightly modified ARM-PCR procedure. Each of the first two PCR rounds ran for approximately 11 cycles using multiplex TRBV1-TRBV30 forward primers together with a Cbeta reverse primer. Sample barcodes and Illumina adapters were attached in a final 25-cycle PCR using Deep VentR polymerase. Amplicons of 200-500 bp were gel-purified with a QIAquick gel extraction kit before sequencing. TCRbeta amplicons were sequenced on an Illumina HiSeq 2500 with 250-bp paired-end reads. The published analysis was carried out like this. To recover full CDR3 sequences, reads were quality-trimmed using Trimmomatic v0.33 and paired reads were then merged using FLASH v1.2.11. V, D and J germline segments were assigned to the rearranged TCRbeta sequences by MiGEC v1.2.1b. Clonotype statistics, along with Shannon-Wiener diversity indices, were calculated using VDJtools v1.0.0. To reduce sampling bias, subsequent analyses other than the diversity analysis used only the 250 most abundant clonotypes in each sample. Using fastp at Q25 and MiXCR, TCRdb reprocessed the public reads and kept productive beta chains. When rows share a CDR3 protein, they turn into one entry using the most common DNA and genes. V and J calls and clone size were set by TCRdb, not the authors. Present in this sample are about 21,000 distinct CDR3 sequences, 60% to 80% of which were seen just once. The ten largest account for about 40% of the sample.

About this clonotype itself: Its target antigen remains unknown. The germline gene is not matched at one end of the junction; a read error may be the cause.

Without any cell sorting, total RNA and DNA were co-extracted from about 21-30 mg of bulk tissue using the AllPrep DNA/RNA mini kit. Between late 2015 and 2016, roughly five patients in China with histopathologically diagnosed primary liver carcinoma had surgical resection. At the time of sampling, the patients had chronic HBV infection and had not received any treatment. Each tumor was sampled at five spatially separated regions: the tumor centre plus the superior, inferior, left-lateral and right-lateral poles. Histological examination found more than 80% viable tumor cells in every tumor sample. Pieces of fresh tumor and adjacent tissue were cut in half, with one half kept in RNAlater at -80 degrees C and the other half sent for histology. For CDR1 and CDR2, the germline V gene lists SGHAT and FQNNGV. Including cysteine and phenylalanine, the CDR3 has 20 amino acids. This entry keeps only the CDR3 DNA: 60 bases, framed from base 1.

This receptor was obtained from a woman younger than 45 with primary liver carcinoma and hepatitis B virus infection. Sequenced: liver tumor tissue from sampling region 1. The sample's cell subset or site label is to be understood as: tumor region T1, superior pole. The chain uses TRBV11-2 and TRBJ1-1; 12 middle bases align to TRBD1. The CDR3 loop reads CASSAWDRGRNRWCNNEAFF. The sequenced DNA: TGTGCCAGCAGCGCTTGGGACAGGGGGCGCAATAGGTGGTGTAACAATGAAGCTTTCTTT. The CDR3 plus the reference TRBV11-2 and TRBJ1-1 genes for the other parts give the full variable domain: EAGVAQSPRYKIIEKRQSVAFWCNPISGHATLYWYQQILGQGPKLLIQFQNNGVVDDSQLPKDRFSAERLKGVDSTLKIQPAKLEDSAVYLCASSAWDRGRNRWCNNEAFFGQGTRLTVV.